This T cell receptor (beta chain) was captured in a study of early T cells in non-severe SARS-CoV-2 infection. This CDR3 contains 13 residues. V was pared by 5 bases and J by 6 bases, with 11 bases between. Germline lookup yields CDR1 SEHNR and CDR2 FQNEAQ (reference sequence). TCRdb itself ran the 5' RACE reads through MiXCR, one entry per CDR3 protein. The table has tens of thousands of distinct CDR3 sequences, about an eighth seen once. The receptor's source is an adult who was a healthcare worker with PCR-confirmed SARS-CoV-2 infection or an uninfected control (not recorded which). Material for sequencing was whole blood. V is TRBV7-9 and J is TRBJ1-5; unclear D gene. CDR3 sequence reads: CASSPRAPQPQHF. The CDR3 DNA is TGTGCCAGCAGCCCTAGGGCACCTCAGCCCCAGCATTTT.